This T cell receptor (beta chain) was recovered during a study of blood T cell repertoires in COVID-19. Germline trimming cut 4 bases from V and 0 bases from J; bases unmatched to any gene: 8. The CDR3 length is 17 residues. Germline loops: CDR1 KGHDR, CDR2 SFDVKD. The protocol was immunoSEQ multiplex PCR, while the TCRdb copy is restricted to in-frame clones and leaves out a portion. Here the sample spans around 200,000 clones, approximately 87% being singletons. The receptor was isolated from a man in his 70s with active or convalescent COVID-19. Input material: peripheral blood. The chain recombines TRBV24-1 with TRBJ2-7, with TRBD2 matching 10 bases. CDR3 DNA sequence: TGTGCCACCAGTGACCATCAGACTAGCGGGTCCTCCTACGAGCAGTACTTC. Protein: CATSDHQTSGSSYEQYF.